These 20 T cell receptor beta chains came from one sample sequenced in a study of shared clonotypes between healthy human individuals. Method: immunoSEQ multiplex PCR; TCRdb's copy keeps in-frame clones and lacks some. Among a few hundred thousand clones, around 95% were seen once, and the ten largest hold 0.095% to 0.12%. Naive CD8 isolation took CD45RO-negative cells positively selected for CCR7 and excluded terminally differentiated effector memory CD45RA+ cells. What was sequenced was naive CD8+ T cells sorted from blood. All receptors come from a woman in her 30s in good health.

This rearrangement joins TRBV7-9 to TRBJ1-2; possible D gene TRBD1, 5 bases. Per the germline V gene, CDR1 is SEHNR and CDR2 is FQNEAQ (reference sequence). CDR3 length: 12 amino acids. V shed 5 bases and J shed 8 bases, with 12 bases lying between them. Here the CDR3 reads CASSGRVSGYTF. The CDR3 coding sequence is TGTGCCAGCAGCGGCAGGGTTAGCGGCTACACCTTC. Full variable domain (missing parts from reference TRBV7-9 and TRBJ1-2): DTGVSQNPRHKITKRGQNVTFRCDPISEHNRLYWYRQTLGQGPEFLTYFQNEAQLEKSRLLSDRFSAERPKGSFSTLEIQRTEQGDSAMYLCASSGRVSGYTFGSGTRLTVV.

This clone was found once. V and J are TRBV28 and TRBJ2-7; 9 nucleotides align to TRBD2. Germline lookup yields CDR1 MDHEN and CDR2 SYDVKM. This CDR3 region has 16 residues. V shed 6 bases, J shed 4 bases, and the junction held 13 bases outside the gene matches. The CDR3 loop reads CASRNVKGLADYEQYF. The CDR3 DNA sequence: TGTGCCAGCAGAAACGTAAAGGGACTAGCTGATTACGAGCAGTACTTC.

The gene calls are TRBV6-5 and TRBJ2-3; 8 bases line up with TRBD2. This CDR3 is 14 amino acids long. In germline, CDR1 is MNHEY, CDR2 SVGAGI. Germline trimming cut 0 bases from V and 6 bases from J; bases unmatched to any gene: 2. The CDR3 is CASSYSRGGDTQYF. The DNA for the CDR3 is TGTGCCAGCAGTTACTCCCGCGGGGGGGATACGCAGTATTTT.

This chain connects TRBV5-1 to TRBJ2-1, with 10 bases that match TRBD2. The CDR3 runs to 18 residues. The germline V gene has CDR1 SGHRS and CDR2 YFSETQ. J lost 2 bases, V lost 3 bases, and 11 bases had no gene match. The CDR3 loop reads CASSYRTSGRGPYNEQFF. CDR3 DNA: TGCGCCAGCAGCTATAGGACTAGCGGCAGAGGGCCCTACAATGAGCAGTTCTTC.

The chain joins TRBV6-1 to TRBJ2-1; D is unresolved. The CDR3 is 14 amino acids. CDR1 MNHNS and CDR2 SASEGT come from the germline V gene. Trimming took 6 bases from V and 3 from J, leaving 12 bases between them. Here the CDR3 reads CASSPVGSYNEQFF. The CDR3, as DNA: TGTGCCAGCAGCCCGGTCGGTAGCTACAATGAGCAGTTCTTC.

The CDR3 loop reads CASSLDRGAEAFF. The CDR3 nucleotides are TGCGCCAGCAGCTTGGACAGGGGCGCTGAAGCTTTCTTT. The chain employs TRBV5-1 and TRBJ1-1, with 7 nucleotides matching TRBD1. The ends lost 0 bases at V and 6 bases at J; junction bases unmatched: 2. This CDR3 contains 13 residues. Per germline, CDR1 SGHRS and CDR2 YFSETQ.

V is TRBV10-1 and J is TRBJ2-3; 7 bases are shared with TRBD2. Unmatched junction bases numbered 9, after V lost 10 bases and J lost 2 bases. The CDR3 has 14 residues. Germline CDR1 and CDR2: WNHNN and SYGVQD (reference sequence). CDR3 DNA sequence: TGCGCCACCTCCAGCGGGAAATTCACAGATACGCAGTATTTT. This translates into CATSSGKFTDTQYF.

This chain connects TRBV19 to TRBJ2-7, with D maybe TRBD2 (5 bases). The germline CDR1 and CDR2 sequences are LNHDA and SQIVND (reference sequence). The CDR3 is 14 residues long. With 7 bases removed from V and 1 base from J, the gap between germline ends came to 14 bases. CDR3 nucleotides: TGTGCCAGTAAAGGAATCGGGGAATCCTACGAGCAGTACTTC. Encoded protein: CASKGIGESYEQYF.

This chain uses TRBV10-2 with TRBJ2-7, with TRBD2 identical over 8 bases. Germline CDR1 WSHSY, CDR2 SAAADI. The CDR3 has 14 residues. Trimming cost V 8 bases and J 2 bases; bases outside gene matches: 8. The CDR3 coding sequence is TGCGCCAGCGGGGTACCGGGAGGGACCTACGAGCAGTACTTC. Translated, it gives CASGVPGGTYEQYF.

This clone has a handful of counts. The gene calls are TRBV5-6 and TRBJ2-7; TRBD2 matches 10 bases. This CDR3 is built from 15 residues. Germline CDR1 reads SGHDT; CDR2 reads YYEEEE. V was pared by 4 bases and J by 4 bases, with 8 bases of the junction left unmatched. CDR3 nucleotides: TGTGCCAGCAGCCTCGCTAGCGGGAGATTTTACGAGCAGTACTTC. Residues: CASSLASGRFYEQYF.

The CDR3 sequence: CASSLYGDTGELFF. The CDR3 nucleotides read TGTGCCAGCAGCTTGTACGGGGACACCGGGGAGCTGTTTTTT. V usage is TRBV5-5 and J usage is TRBJ2-2, with D maybe TRBD2 (5 bases). Trimming left V 1 base short and J 3 bases short, with 7 bases between. The CDR3 is 14 residues long. CDR1 and CDR2 (germline): SGHKS, YYEKEE (reference sequence).

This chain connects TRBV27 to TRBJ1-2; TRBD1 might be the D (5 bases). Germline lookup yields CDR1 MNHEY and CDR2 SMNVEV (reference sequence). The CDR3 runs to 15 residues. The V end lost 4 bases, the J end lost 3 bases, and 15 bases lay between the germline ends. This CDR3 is CASSYSTAGHYGYTF. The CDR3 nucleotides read TGTGCCAGCAGTTACTCGACCGCGGGGCACTATGGCTACACCTTC.

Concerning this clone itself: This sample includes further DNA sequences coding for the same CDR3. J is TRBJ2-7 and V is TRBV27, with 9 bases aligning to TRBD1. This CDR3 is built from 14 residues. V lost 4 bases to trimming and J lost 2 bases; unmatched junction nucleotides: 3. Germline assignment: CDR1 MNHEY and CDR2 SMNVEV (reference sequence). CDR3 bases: TGTGCCAGCAGTTCCCGGGACAGGGCCTACGAGCAGTACTTC. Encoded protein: CASSSRDRAYEQYF.

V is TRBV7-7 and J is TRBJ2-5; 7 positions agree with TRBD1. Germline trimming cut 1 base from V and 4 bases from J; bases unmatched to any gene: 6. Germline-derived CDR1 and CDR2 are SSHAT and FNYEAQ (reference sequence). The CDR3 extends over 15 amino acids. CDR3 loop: CASSLVLDRRETQYF. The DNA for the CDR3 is TGTGCCAGCAGCTTAGTTTTGGACAGGCGAGAGACCCAGTACTTC.

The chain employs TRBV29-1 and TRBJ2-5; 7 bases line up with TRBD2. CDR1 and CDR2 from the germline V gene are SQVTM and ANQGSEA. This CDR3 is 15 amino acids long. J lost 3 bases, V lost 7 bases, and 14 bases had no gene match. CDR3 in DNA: TGCAGCGACATAATTTTGCGGGAGAGAAAAGAGACCCAGTACTTC. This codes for CSDIILRERKETQYF.

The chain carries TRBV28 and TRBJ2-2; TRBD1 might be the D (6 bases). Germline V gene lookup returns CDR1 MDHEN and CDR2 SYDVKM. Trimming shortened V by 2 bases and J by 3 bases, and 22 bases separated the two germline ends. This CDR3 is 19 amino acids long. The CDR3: CASSLPHREPKGDTGELFF. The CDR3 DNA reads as TGTGCCAGCAGTTTACCCCACAGGGAACCTAAAGGGGACACCGGGGAGCTGTTTTTT.

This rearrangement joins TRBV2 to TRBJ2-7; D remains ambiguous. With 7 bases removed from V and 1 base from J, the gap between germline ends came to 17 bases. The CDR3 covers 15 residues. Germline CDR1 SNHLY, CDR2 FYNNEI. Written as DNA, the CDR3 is TGTGCCAGCACCCCCGGTACTGATTATTCCTACGAGCAGTACTTC. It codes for CASTPGTDYSYEQYF.

The DNA for the CDR3 is TGTGCCAGCAGCTCCCCTCCAGGGGGGGTTCTTACAGCTTTCTTT. Amino acid sequence: CASSSPPGGVLTAFF. The chain is built from TRBV7-9 and TRBJ1-1, with 7 bases lining up with TRBD1. After removal of 4 bases from V and 10 bases from J, the junction contained 15 bases not matched to a gene. The CDR3 length is 15 residues. Germline V gives CDR1 SEHNR, CDR2 FQNEAQ (reference sequence).

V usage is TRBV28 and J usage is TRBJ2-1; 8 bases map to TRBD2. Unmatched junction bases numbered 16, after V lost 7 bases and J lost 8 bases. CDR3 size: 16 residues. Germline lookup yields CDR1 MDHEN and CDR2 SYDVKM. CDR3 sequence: CASKSPREDQLDEQFF. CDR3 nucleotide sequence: TGTGCCAGCAAAAGCCCGCGGGAGGACCAACTGGATGAGCAGTTCTTC.

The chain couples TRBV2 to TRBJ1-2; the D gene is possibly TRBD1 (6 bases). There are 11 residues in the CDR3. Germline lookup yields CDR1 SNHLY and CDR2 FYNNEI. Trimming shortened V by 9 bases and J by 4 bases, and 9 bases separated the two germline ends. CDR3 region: CARTGGYGYTF. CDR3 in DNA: TGTGCCAGGACAGGCGGCTATGGCTACACCTTC.